This record covers a single T cell receptor beta chain. This clone came up a few times. Its binding antigen is unknown. No qualities accompany the bases; no much larger clone lies one base away. TCRB CDR3 sequencing used the immunoSEQ assay on genomic DNA. For the original study's pipeline: Published virus-specific TCRB sequences were compared with patient CD8+ clones larger than 1%, and only a few matches were found. Only productive TCRB rearrangements were included in the analyses. Clonality was calculated as a Shannon entropy-based productive clonality index, and a clone was defined by a unique TCRB CDR3 sequence. Repertoire overlap for a pair of samples was computed from each clone's template counts relative to total templates per sample. V-gene usage from TCRB sequencing and V-gene usage measured by flow cytometry were correlated (Spearman r of around 0.6). Not all clones reach the TCRdb copy of this immuneACCESS table, which keeps in-frame sequences only. Checked studies attribute under half of the gap to unresolved V genes and leave the rest unexplained. V and J calls and clone size are given by that table; D and trimming were obtained from the DNA. This sample holds roughly 20,000 clones; over 75% were observed only once. Of the sample, approximately 15% falls within the top ten clones.

These data originate in a study of somatic mutations in cytotoxic T cells in rheumatoid arthritis (dated 2017 in TCRdb). Background for the entire study: Peripheral blood (around 31 ml EDTA) was collected from patients immediately after diagnosis and before any treatment began. Some V beta antibody-stained T-cell populations were flow-sorted on a FACSAria II or Sony SH800 at nearly 100% purity, and sorted V beta1+ cells also underwent TCRB sequencing. The study asked whether expanded CD8+ T-cell clones in newly diagnosed, untreated rheumatoid arthritis carry somatic mutations, and used TCRB deep sequencing to characterize clonality. TCRB deep sequencing was performed for 65 rheumatoid arthritis patients and approximately 20 healthy controls. The median ages of the patient and control groups were essentially identical.

CD4+ and CD8+ cells were isolated by positive magnetic bead selection on an AutoMACS, and purity was checked by flow cytometry. After a first flow cytometry screen using a TCR V beta antibody panel, clonal expansions were characterized through TCRB deep sequencing of sorted CD8+ fractions. Isolation of peripheral blood mononuclear cells was done through Ficoll-Paque PLUS density gradient separation. Using Nucleospin Tissue or Tissue XS kits, DNA was extracted from CD4-enriched, CD8-enriched or PBMC samples, with quantification by a Qubit 2.0 fluorometer. The germline V and J ends show losses of 4 bases and 4 bases respectively, and no gene match explains 8 bases of the junction. The CDR1 and CDR2 encoded by the germline V gene are SQVTM and ANQGSEA. From the cysteine up to the phenylalanine, the CDR3 has a length of 14 residues. This entry keeps only the CDR3 DNA: 42 bases, framed from base 1. On the study overall, not on this receptor specifically: CD8+ T-cell clonality in rheumatoid arthritis patients was not significantly different from that in age-matched healthy controls. In about an eighth of the 65 patients, more than 20% of CD8+ cells belonged to the largest CD8+ clone, while several identical CD8+ TCRB sequences were shared between blood and synovial fluid. In patients, CD8+ clonality rose with age (Spearman r=0.49), which was not the case in healthy controls. The expanded CD8+ clones had unknown antigen targets, and not appearing in virus-specific databases did not rule out that they were virus-specific. The finding that TRBV07 was slightly underrepresented in patients was left unadjusted for multiple comparisons.

The source of this sequence is an adult with rheumatoid arthritis. The sample consisted of CD8+ T cells sorted from blood. The sequence is built from TRBV29-1 and TRBJ1-1; 8 middle bases align to TRBD1. In nucleotide form, the sequence is TGCAGCGTTGGAGTACAGGGGGGTAGCACTGAAGCTTTCTTT. It encodes CSVGVQGGSTEAFF. Supplemented by the reference TRBV29-1 and TRBJ1-1 proteins around the CDR3, the complete variable domain is SAVISQKPSRDICQRGTSLTIQCQVDSQVTMMFWYRQQPGQSLTLIATANQGSEATYESGFVIDKFPISRPNLTFSTLTVSNMSPEDSSIYLCSVGVQGGSTEAFFGQGTRLTVV.